Below, 4 T cell receptor beta chains from the same sample are listed, as sequenced in a study of cytomegalovirus exposure and HLA in healthy donors. Researchers ran the PCR with 60 Vbeta and 13 Jbeta primers. Assay: immunoSEQ multiplex PCR; the TCRdb copy retains only in-frame clones and omits some. The table has 65,000 to 90,000 clones, nearly 80% seen once. The sample comprised PBMCs. The receptors shown here come from a middle-aged woman in good health and CMV-seropositive.

CDR3 coding DNA: TGTGCCAGCAGTTTGAGCGGGGGGGCAACAGATACGCAGTATTTT. Residues: CASSLSGGATDTQYF. The chain links TRBV27 to TRBJ2-3; TRBD2 aligns across 10 bases. Germline CDR1 and CDR2: MNHEY and SMNVEV (reference sequence). The CDR3 consists of 15 residues. V was clipped by 3 bases and J by 3 bases; unmatched bases: 3.

This clone appeared once. V is TRBV7-7 and J is TRBJ1-5, with TRBD1 matching over 10 bases. The CDR3 contains 16 residues. Trimming removed 1 base from V and 4 bases from J; junction bases left unmatched: 4. CDR1 and CDR2 from the germline V gene are SSHAT and FNYEAQ (reference sequence). CDR3 amino acids: CASSLGGQGKNQPQHF. The CDR3 DNA reads as TGTGCCAGCAGCTTAGGGGGACAGGGGAAAAATCAGCCCCAGCATTTT.

As for this clone: Other DNA sequences in this specimen translate into the identical CDR3. This chain joins TRBV18 and TRBJ1-1, with D hard to call. The CDR3 sequence is 13 residues long. V lost 3 bases and J lost 1, with 6 bases in between. The V gene's germline CDR1 is KGHSH and CDR2 LQKENI. This CDR3 is CASSPRENTEAFF. For the CDR3, the DNA is TGTGCCAGCTCACCTCGGGAGAACACTGAAGCTTTCTTT.

The chain is built from TRBV9 and TRBJ2-7; 8 bases match TRBD1. Trimming removed 0 bases from V and 4 bases from J; junction bases left unmatched: 6. Per germline, CDR1 SGDLS and CDR2 YYNGEE. This CDR3 is 15 amino acids long. The CDR3 bases are TGTGCCAGCAGCGTAGCCGCAGGGGGCTTGTACGAGCAGTACTTC. Protein sequence: CASSVAAGGLYEQYF.